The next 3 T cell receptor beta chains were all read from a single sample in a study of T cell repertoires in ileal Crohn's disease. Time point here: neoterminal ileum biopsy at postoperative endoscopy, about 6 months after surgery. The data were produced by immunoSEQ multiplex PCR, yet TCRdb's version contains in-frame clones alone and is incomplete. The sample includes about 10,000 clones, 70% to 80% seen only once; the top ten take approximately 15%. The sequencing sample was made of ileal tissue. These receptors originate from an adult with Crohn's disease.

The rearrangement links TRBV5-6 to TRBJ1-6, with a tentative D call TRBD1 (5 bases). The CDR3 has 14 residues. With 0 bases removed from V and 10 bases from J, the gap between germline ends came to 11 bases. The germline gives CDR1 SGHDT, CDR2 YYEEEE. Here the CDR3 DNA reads TGTGCCAGCAGCTTGGTCGGGGGTAACTCACCCCTCCACTTT. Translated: CASSLVGGNSPLHF.

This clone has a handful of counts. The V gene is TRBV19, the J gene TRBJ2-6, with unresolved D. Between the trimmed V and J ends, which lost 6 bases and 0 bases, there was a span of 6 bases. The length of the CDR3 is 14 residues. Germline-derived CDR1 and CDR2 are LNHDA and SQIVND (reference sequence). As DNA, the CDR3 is TGTGCCAGTAGGATGGCCTCTGGGGCCAACGTCCTGACTTTC. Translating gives CASRMASGANVLTF.

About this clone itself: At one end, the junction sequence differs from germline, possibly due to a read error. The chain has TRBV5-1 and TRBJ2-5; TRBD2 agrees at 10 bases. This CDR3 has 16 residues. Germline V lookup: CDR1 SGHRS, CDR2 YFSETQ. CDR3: CASSLEGLASQETQYF. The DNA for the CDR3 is TGTGCCAGCAGCTTGGAGGGACTAGCGTCACAAGAGACCCAGTACTTC.